The rows below give T cell receptor beta chains drawn from one sample of a study of CD8 T cells in Susac syndrome. MiXCR was run by TCRdb on the immunoSEQ multiplex PCR reads, yielding one entry per CDR3 protein. The sample yields about 180,000 distinct CDR3 sequences, around 94% seen once. Sequencing was carried out using CD4+ T cells from PBMCs. The receptors stem from a human donor with Susac syndrome. CDR3s include the opening cysteine and the closing phenylalanine or tryptophan. D genes are given only for firm matches. Rows give clone size only sometimes, using once, few, many, or a class for an expanded clone.

D: .
V: TRBV2
J: TRBJ2-2
size: .
CDR3: CASKGTGELFF
DNA: TGTGCCAGTAAGGGCACCGGGGAGCTGTTTTTT

D: .
V: TRBV4-2
J: TRBJ1-2
size: .
CDR3: CASSQDIRISGYTF
DNA: TGTGCCAGCAGCCAAGATATCAGGATCTCTGGCTACACCTTC

D: .
V: TRBV7-9
J: TRBJ2-7
size: .
CDR3: CASSSYTEAYEQYF
DNA: TGTGCCAGCAGCTCATATACGGAGGCCTACGAGCAGTACTTC

D: .
V: TRBV30
J: TRBJ1-3
size: .
CDR3: CAWSAVFNTIYF
DNA: TGTGCCTGGAGTGCTGTGTTCAACACCATATATTTT

D: .
V: TRBV15
J: TRBJ2-5
size: .
CDR3: CATSSYQGAGGLQETQYF
DNA: TGTGCCACCAGCTCCTATCAGGGGGCGGGGGGACTACAAGAGACCCAGTACTTC

D: .
V: TRBV11-2
J: TRBJ2-5
size: .
CDR3: CASSFGLAAEETQYF
DNA: TGTGCCAGCAGCTTTGGCTTAGCGGCAGAAGAGACCCAGTACTTC

D: TRBD2
V: TRBV2
J: TRBJ2-3
size: .
CDR3: CASSMTSSNTDTQYF
DNA: TGTGCCAGCAGTATGACTAGCAGCAACACAGATACGCAGTATTTT

D: .
V: TRBV2
J: TRBJ2-5
size: .
CDR3: CASSRGASQETQYF
DNA: TGTGCCAGCAGCCGAGGGGCCAGTCAAGAGACCCAGTACTTC

D: .
V: TRBV11-2
J: TRBJ2-2
size: .
CDR3: CASSLRPVNTGELFF
DNA: TGTGCCAGCAGCTTAAGACCCGTGAACACCGGGGAGCTGTTTTTT

D: .
V: TRBV29-1
J: TRBJ2-7
size: once
CDR3: CSVSSGAYEQYF
DNA: TGCAGTGTCTCGTCCGGGGCCTACGAGCAGTACTTC

D: .
V: TRBV12-3/TRBV12-4
J: TRBJ2-3
size: .
CDR3: CASRPLGRTDTQYF
DNA: TGTGCCAGCAGACCCCTGGGGCGGACAGATACGCAGTATTTT

D: TRBD1
V: TRBV5-1
J: TRBJ1-1
size: .
CDR3: CASSLGQGTTEAFF
DNA: TGCGCCAGCAGCTTGGGACAGGGTACCACTGAAGCTTTCTTT

D: TRBD1
V: TRBV6-4
J: TRBJ1-5
size: .
CDR3: CASSPRGNNQPQHF
DNA: TGTGCCAGCAGCCCCAGGGGGAACAATCAGCCCCAGCATTTT

D: .
V: TRBV2
J: TRBJ2-3
size: .
CDR3: CASGTGATDTQYF
DNA: TGTGCCAGCGGTACGGGGGCCACAGATACGCAGTATTTT

D: TRBD1
V: TRBV30
J: TRBJ1-3
size: .
CDR3: CAWRRDRSGNTIYF
DNA: TGTGCCTGGAGGAGGGACAGGTCTGGAAACACCATATATTTT

D: TRBD2
V: TRBV7-9
J: TRBJ2-7
size: .
CDR3: CASSPAAGGFYEQYF
DNA: TGTGCCAGCAGCCCAGCAGCGGGGGGTTTCTACGAGCAGTACTTC

D: .
V: TRBV6-5
J: TRBJ2-5
size: .
CDR3: CASFSGAQETQYF
DNA: TGTGCCAGCTTTTCGGGGGCTCAAGAGACCCAGTACTTC

D: .
V: TRBV27
J: TRBJ2-7
size: .
CDR3: CASSHGTGAFYEQYF
DNA: TGTGCCAGCAGTCACGGGACCGGAGCCTTCTACGAGCAGTACTTC

D: TRBD1
V: TRBV11-3
J: TRBJ2-1
size: .
CDR3: CASSSDRVEQFF
DNA: TGTGCCAGCAGCTCCGACAGGGTTGAGCAGTTCTTC

D: TRBD2
V: TRBV29-1
J: TRBJ2-3
size: .
CDR3: CSVDNRGGADTQYF
DNA: TGCAGCGTTGACAATCGGGGGGGCGCAGATACGCAGTATTTT

D: .
V: TRBV7-9
J: TRBJ2-1
size: .
CDR3: CASSSKGGSYNEQFF
DNA: TGTGCCAGCAGCTCAAAGGGGGGCTCCTACAATGAGCAGTTCTTC

D: .
V: TRBV11-3
J: TRBJ1-2
size: .
CDR3: CASSLPGAVGYTF
DNA: TGTGCCAGCAGCTTACCGGGGGCGGTTGGCTACACCTTC

D: .
V: TRBV6-5
J: TRBJ1-2
size: .
CDR3: CASSYSAGFGYTF
DNA: TGTGCCAGCAGTTACTCGGCAGGGTTTGGCTACACCTTC

D: .
V: TRBV5-4
J: TRBJ2-7
size: .
CDR3: CASSPGRTYEQYF
DNA: TGTGCCAGCAGTCCGGGACGGACCTACGAGCAGTACTTC

D: .
V: TRBV29-1
J: TRBJ1-1
size: .
CDR3: CSVEDLLVGETEAFF
DNA: TGCAGCGTTGAAGATCTTCTAGTAGGGGAGACTGAAGCTTTCTTT

D: TRBD1
V: TRBV3-1
J: TRBJ1-2
size: .
CDR3: CASSPRDGQGRGYTF
DNA: TGTGCCAGCAGCCCAAGAGACGGACAGGGCCGGGGCTACACCTTC

D: TRBD1
V: TRBV20-1
J: TRBJ2-3
size: .
CDR3: CSASPGQGALGDTQYF
DNA: TGCAGTGCTAGCCCAGGACAGGGGGCGTTGGGAGATACGCAGTATTTT

D: .
V: TRBV5-6
J: TRBJ1-2
size: .
CDR3: CASSSGAIRQPYGYTF
DNA: TGTGCCAGCAGCTCCGGAGCTATTAGGCAGCCCTATGGCTACACCTTC

D: .
V: TRBV12-3/TRBV12-4
J: TRBJ2-5
size: .
CDR3: CASNRMGGQETQYF
DNA: TGTGCCAGCAACCGAATGGGGGGCCAAGAGACCCAGTACTTC

D: TRBD2
V: TRBV7-2
J: TRBJ2-1
size: .
CDR3: CASSTGTSGGQFF
DNA: TGTGCCAGCAGCACCGGGACTAGCGGGGGGCAGTTCTTC

D: .
V: TRBV5-1
J: TRBJ1-1
size: .
CDR3: CASSLQSRNTEAFF
DNA: TGCGCCAGCAGCTTGCAGTCGCGGAACACTGAAGCTTTCTTT

D: .
V: TRBV27
J: TRBJ2-7
size: .
CDR3: CASSLGGYYEQYF
DNA: TGTGCCAGCAGTTTGGGCGGATACTACGAGCAGTACTTC

D: .
V: TRBV2
J: TRBJ2-1
size: .
CDR3: CASSDLGWGYNEQFF
DNA: TGTGCCAGCAGTGACCTCGGGTGGGGTTACAATGAGCAGTTCTTC

D: TRBD2
V: TRBV3-1
J: TRBJ2-6
size: .
CDR3: CASSPRTGGSGANVLTF
DNA: TGTGCCAGCAGCCCCCGGACGGGAGGGTCTGGGGCCAACGTCCTGACTTTC

D: .
V: TRBV3-1
J: TRBJ2-4
size: .
CDR3: CASSQEVTAKNIQYF
DNA: TGTGCCAGCAGCCAAGAAGTGACAGCCAAAAACATTCAGTACTTC

D: TRBD1
V: TRBV3-1
J: TRBJ2-1
size: .
CDR3: CASSQGTGSYNEQFF
DNA: TGTGCCAGCAGCCAAGGGACAGGTTCCTACAATGAGCAGTTCTTC